This T cell receptor (beta chain) was profiled in a study of shared clonotypes between healthy human individuals. Generated by immunoSEQ multiplex PCR, the TCRdb table keeps only in-frame clones and is missing some. The sample holds some 2,500,000 clones, about 90% seen once. The sequence came from a man aged 18-30 years in good health. Some clones in this sample may be carry-over from other donors' samples. Specimen: naive CD4+ T cells from PBMCs. Indicated subset: CD45RA+ positively selected.

The CDR3 DNA follows: TGCGCCAGCAGCTTGGCGGGACTAGCGGCCTACAATGAGCAGTTCTTC. Amino acids: CASSLAGLAAYNEQFF. The chain combines TRBV5-1 with TRBJ2-1; 11 positions match TRBD2. Germline CDR1 and CDR2: SGHRS and YFSETQ. This CDR3 has 16 amino acids. With 0 bases clipped from V and 2 bases from J, the junction kept 1 base outside the gene matches.